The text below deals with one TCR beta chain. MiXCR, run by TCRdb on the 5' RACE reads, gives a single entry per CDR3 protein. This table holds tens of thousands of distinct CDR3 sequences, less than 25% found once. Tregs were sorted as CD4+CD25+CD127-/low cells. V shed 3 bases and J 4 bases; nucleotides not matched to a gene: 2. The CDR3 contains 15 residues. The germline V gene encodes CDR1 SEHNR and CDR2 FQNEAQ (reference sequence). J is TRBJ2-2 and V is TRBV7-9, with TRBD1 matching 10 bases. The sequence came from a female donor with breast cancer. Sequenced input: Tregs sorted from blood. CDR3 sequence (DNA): TGTGCCAGCAGCTTGGGGACAGGGGCCACCGGGGAGCTGTTTTTT. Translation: CASSLGTGATGELFF.